The 2 T cell receptor beta chains below come from one sample, sequenced in a study of post-analysis software for immune sequencing data. Whole-study findings and limits: Controls had lower frequencies than patients of roughly five TRBV segments, which included TRBV5-6, TRBV5-1 and TRBV20-1.

Sequencing libraries made from TCR beta cDNA carried unique molecular identifiers. TCRdb recomputed calls from the PCR reads with MiXCR, one row per CDR3 protein. The sample shows fewer than 900,000 distinct CDR3 sequences, 46% of them seen only once. These receptors lack a known antigen. The sequenced sample was blood. All receptors come from a girl under 18 with multiple sclerosis.

This clonotype occurred a few times. The rearrangement joins TRBV11-2 to TRBJ2-1; maybe TRBD1 (6 bases). The germline V gene encodes CDR1 SGHAT and CDR2 FQNNGV. The CDR3 consists of 15 residues. V was pared by 6 bases and J by 9 bases, with 21 bases between. The CDR3 sequence is CASSSRGSRGTEQFF. Written as DNA, the CDR3 is TGTGCCAGCAGTAGTAGGGGGAGCCGTGGTACTGAGCAGTTCTTC.

A few counts support this clonotype. CDR3 region: CASSLVGTSGYNEQFF. The CDR3 DNA reads as TGTGCCAGCAGCTTGGTGGGGACTAGCGGCTACAATGAGCAGTTCTTC. The chain carries TRBV7-8 and TRBJ2-1, with 11 positions matching TRBD2. The V and J ends lost 3 bases and 3 bases, in that order; junction bases with no gene match: 4. This CDR3 spans 16 amino acids. The V gene's germline CDR1 is SGHVS and CDR2 FQNEAQ. The whole variable domain, remainder taken from reference TRBV7-8 and TRBJ2-1, is GAGVSQSPRYKVAKRGQDVALRCDPISGHVSLFWYQQALGQGPEFLTYFQNEAQLDKSGLPSDRFFAERPEGSVSTLKIQRTQQEDSAVYLCASSLVGTSGYNEQFFGPGTRLTVL.